These 22 T cell receptor beta chains share one sample of origin, sequenced in a study of shared clonotypes between healthy human individuals. Using immunoSEQ multiplex PCR, the repertoire was profiled, and TCRdb retains in-frame clones only, with some absent. The sample shows millions of clones, 90% to 95% of them seen only once. The specimen sequenced was naive CD4+ T cells from PBMCs. This sample's subset: CD45RA+ positively selected. Receptors were obtained from a man younger than 35 in good health. Some clones in this sample may be carry-over from other donors' samples.

The chain couples TRBV19 to TRBJ1-4; D unresolved. Germline V gene lookup returns CDR1 LNHDA and CDR2 SQIVND (reference sequence). The ends were cut back, 4 bases at V and 8 bases at J, with 8 bases in the middle. This CDR3 comprises 12 residues. The CDR3 here is CASSRQFEKLFF. CDR3 sequence (DNA): TGTGCCAGTAGTAGACAATTCGAAAAACTGTTTTTT.

This chain connects TRBV7-9 to TRBJ2-7; D remains ambiguous. Germline V gene lookup returns CDR1 SEHNR and CDR2 FQNEAQ (reference sequence). V dropped 4 bases and J dropped 0 bases, with 10 bases sitting between them. The CDR3 sequence is 14 residues long. This CDR3 reads CASSSLTVSYEQYF. The DNA of the CDR3 is TGTGCCAGCAGCTCCCTGACCGTCTCCTACGAGCAGTACTTC.

V and J are TRBV30 and TRBJ1-1, with D uncertain. The V end was cut by 1 base, the J end by 1 base, with 7 bases between. Germline CDR1 reads GTSNPN; CDR2 reads SVGIG (reference sequence). The CDR3 runs 13 residues. CDR3 amino acids: CAWSDSSNTEAFF. CDR3 bases: TGTGCCTGGAGTGACAGCTCGAACACTGAAGCTTTCTTT.

A remark on this clone: Other DNA sequences within the sample encode an identical CDR3. The rearrangement links TRBV18 to TRBJ1-1, with D hard to call. This CDR3 region has 13 residues. Germline-derived CDR1 and CDR2 are KGHSH and LQKENI. Trimming shortened V by 3 bases and J by 1 base, and 6 bases separated the two germline ends. The CDR3 spells CASSPSSNTEAFF. CDR3 sequence (DNA): TGTGCCAGCTCACCGAGCTCGAACACTGAAGCTTTCTTT.

Remarks on this clone: The same CDR3 also results from other DNA sequences found in this sample. The chain links TRBV18 to TRBJ2-5, with 9 nucleotides matching TRBD2. Germline CDR1 KGHSH, CDR2 LQKENI. V trimming: 3 bases; J trimming: 1 base; junction bases outside the gene matches: 0. This CDR3 region has 14 residues. This chain's CDR3 is CASSPGLAQETQYF. DNA of the CDR3: TGTGCCAGCTCACCGGGACTAGCCCAAGAGACCCAGTACTTC.

This CDR3 reads CASSFSGRPDGELFF. The CDR3 region has the DNA TGCGCCAGCAGCTTCAGCGGGAGGCCCGACGGGGAGCTGTTTTTT. This sequence joins TRBV5-1 and TRBJ2-2; 9 bases line up with TRBD2. Looked up from germline, CDR1 is SGHRS and CDR2 is YFSETQ. The junction had 6 bases not matched to a gene; V was cut back by 2 bases and J by 7 bases. The CDR3 has 15 residues. The whole variable domain, remainder taken from reference TRBV5-1 and TRBJ2-2, is KAGVTQTPRYLIKTRGQQVTLSCSPISGHRSVSWYQQTPGQGLQFLFEYFSETQRNKGNFPGRFSGRQFSNSRSEMNVSTLELGDSALYLCASSFSGRPDGELFFGEGSRLTVL.

The gene calls are TRBV28 and TRBJ1-4, with 10 bases lining up with TRBD1. Per the germline V gene, CDR1 is MDHEN and CDR2 is SYDVKM. With V trimmed by 7 bases and J by 4 bases, 6 bases remained unmatched. The CDR3 extends over 15 amino acids. CDR3 nucleotides: TGTGCCAGCACCGACAGGGGGCGGGGTAATGAAAAACTGTTTTTT. Its translation: CASTDRGRGNEKLFF.

The V call is TRBV11-3, the J call TRBJ2-1; 8 bases are a match to TRBD2. CDR1 and CDR2 (germline): SGHNT, YENEEA. Trimming took 7 bases from V and 0 from J; bases not matched to a gene: 8. This CDR3 has 16 residues. The CDR3 nucleotides read TGTGCCAGCATCCTGCAGCGGGGGTACTCCTACAATGAGCAGTTCTTC. Protein sequence: CASILQRGYSYNEQFF. Complete variable domain (other parts from reference TRBV11-3 and TRBJ2-1): EAGVVQSPRYKIIEKKQPVAFWCNPISGHNTLYWYLQNLGQGPELLIRYENEEAVDDSQLPKDRFSAERLKGVDSTLKIQPAELGDSAVYLCASILQRGYSYNEQFFGPGTRLTVL.

This rearrangement joins TRBV2 to TRBJ2-7; D may be TRBD1 or TRBD2 (5 bases each). The CDR3 sequence is 13 residues long. The V end was cut by 11 bases, the J end by 6 bases, with 20 bases between. Germline CDR1 SNHLY, CDR2 FYNNEI. CDR3 loop: CAWGKSAGSEQYF. As DNA, the CDR3 is TGTGCCTGGGGGAAATCCGCCGGCTCCGAGCAGTACTTC.

The rearrangement links TRBV25-1 to TRBJ1-6, with 7 nucleotides matching TRBD1. The ends lost 2 bases at V and 11 bases at J; junction bases unmatched: 9. The CDR3 is made up of 15 amino acids. Germline lookup yields CDR1 MGHDK and CDR2 SYGVNS. CDR3 bases: TGTGCCAGCAGTGAAACTATAGGGGGCACAACACCCCTCCACTTT. The encoded protein is CASSETIGGTTPLHF.

The J gene is TRBJ2-3, the V gene TRBV29-1; TRBD2 might be the D (6 bases). Trimming took off 6 bases at V and 4 bases at J, with 14 bases between the two ends. CDR3 length equals 13 residues. Germline V gene lookup returns CDR1 SQVTM and CDR2 ANQGSEA. The DNA for the CDR3 is TGCAGCGTGACCGGGACTCCCCCAGATACGCAGTATTTT. The encoded protein is CSVTGTPPDTQYF.

The V call is TRBV7-9, the J call TRBJ2-2; D is ambiguous. CDR1 is SEHNR and CDR2 is FQNEAQ in the germline V gene (reference sequence). V lost 4 bases to trimming and J lost 6 bases, with 12 bases between them. The CDR3 contains 14 residues. CDR3 nucleotides: TGTGCCAGCAGCTCAGGTGGATGGTCCGGGGAGCTGTTTTTT. Translating gives CASSSGGWSGELFF.

The chain is built from TRBV5-1 and TRBJ1-5, with D possibly TRBD1 on 6 matching bases. This CDR3 region has 14 residues. V was pared by 2 bases and J by 8 bases, with 14 bases between. Per germline, CDR1 SGHRS and CDR2 YFSETQ. CDR3 amino acids: CASSLQGPGEPQHF. The DNA of the CDR3 is TGCGCCAGCAGCTTACAGGGCCCTGGGGAGCCCCAGCATTTT. Full variable domain (remainder filled in from reference TRBV5-1 and TRBJ1-5): KAGVTQTPRYLIKTRGQQVTLSCSPISGHRSVSWYQQTPGQGLQFLFEYFSETQRNKGNFPGRFSGRQFSNSRSEMNVSTLELGDSALYLCASSLQGPGEPQHFGDGTRLSIL.

The J gene is TRBJ2-1, the V gene TRBV7-9; TRBD2 matches at 10 bases. The junction had 3 bases not matched to a gene; V was cut back by 5 bases and J by 2 bases. This CDR3 is built from 15 residues. Germline-derived CDR1 and CDR2 are SEHNR and FQNEAQ (reference sequence). The DNA of the CDR3 is TGTGCCAGCAGCGGTACTAGCGGGGCCTACAATGAGCAGTTCTTC. It encodes CASSGTSGAYNEQFF.

The genes are TRBV5-1 and TRBJ2-3; D ambiguous. Trimming took off 1 base at V and 6 bases at J, with 6 bases between the two ends. Germline V gene lookup returns CDR1 SGHRS and CDR2 YFSETQ. The CDR3 spans 12 residues. The CDR3 DNA follows: TGCGCCAGCAGCTTGATTCCGGATACGCAGTATTTT. Protein sequence: CASSLIPDTQYF.

V is TRBV6-1 and J is TRBJ2-2, with 9 nucleotides matching TRBD1. CDR1 and CDR2 (germline): MNHNS, SASEGT. The CDR3 totals 15 residues. The ends lost 6 bases at V and 0 bases at J; junction bases unmatched: 2. The CDR3 reads CASRGDRANTGELFF. CDR3 DNA sequence: TGTGCCAGCAGGGGGGACAGGGCGAACACCGGGGAGCTGTTTTTT.

This clone was detected only a few times. This sample also contains other DNA sequences that code for the same CDR3. This sequence joins TRBV5-1 and TRBJ2-6; D is undetermined. Germline V lookup: CDR1 SGHRS, CDR2 YFSETQ. Trimming removed 1 base from V and 1 base from J, with 0 bases in between. The CDR3 is made up of 13 amino acids. The CDR3 is CASSLSGANVLTF. CDR3 DNA sequence: TGCGCCAGCAGCTTGTCTGGGGCCAACGTCCTGACTTTC.

The V gene is TRBV15, the J gene TRBJ2-3; weak D call: TRBD1 (5 bases). CDR3 length: 14 residues. The V end was cut by 1 base, the J end by 2 bases, with 7 bases between. Germline-derived CDR1 and CDR2 are LNHNV and YYDKDF (reference sequence). The CDR3 here is CATSRGGFTDTQYF. The CDR3 DNA is TGTGCCACCAGCAGAGGGGGCTTCACAGATACGCAGTATTTT.

The genes are TRBV5-1 and TRBJ2-5; D is undetermined. The V end was cut by 4 bases, the J end by 5 bases, with 12 bases between. The germline V gene has CDR1 SGHRS and CDR2 YFSETQ. This CDR3 spans 13 amino acids. CDR3 amino acids: CASSTNLVETQYF. The CDR3 nucleotides read TGCGCCAGCAGCACCAATCTGGTGGAGACCCAGTACTTC.

V gene TRBV29-1 combines with J gene TRBJ1-2; the D gene is possibly TRBD1 (6 bases). The ends were cut back, 7 bases at V and 4 bases at J, with 19 bases in the middle. CDR1 and CDR2 from the germline V gene are SQVTM and ANQGSEA. The CDR3 has 14 residues. The CDR3 nucleotides are TGCAGCGCTCAAACCCTGACAGGCTTCTATGGCTACACCTTC. Protein sequence: CSAQTLTGFYGYTF.

As for this clone: No conserved phenylalanine or tryptophan ends this CDR3, so it is likely a read error. The DNA is left out, because the CDR3 cannot be placed on it with certainty; the CDR3 is given as TCRdb lists it. The V and J genes are TRBV5-3 and TRBJ1-1; no DNA check was done on the table's D call, TRBD1. TRBV5-3 is an ORF, and what it does is uncertain. Ends included, the CDR3 has 8 residues. CDR3 residues: CARLRDRD.

V usage is TRBV18 and J usage is TRBJ1-1; no firm D call. CDR3 length: 17 amino acids. Germline lookup yields CDR1 KGHSH and CDR2 LQKENI. The germline V and J ends were trimmed by 0 bases and 0 bases, with 14 bases remaining between them. The CDR3 region is CASSPPVRQVLNTEAFF. CDR3 bases: TGTGCCAGCTCACCACCGGTCAGGCAAGTCCTGAACACTGAAGCTTTCTTT.